The clone carrying this T cell receptor (beta chain) was counted at least ten times. What it recognizes is unknown. Germline V lookup: CDR1 ENHRY, CDR2 SYGVKD. The CDR3 length is 15 residues. The junction had 9 bases not matched to a gene; V was cut back by 5 bases and J by 10 bases. The use of a sample-barcoded 5' primer and a J-beta primer mix characterized a second PCR of about 7 to 12 cycles. Every sample gave at least 3 million paired-end reads containing CDR3. TCRdb redid the calling of the 5' RACE reads with MiXCR, one entry per CDR3 protein. The sample holds around 1,800,000 distinct CDR3 sequences, around 42% seen once. This entry comes from a study of blood T cells in healthy people across ages. Findings and caveats of the study: The unknown donor CMV status may have confounded expanded clonotype changes. As age increased, TCR beta diversity per million T cells fell in a roughly linear fashion.

PBMCs, at least 6 million per sample, were isolated. The sequence came from a human donor in good health. The sample comprised blood. J is TRBJ2-1 and V is TRBV10-3; 12 nucleotides align to TRBD2. Here the CDR3 reads CAISFGLAGSREQFF. The CDR3 DNA reads as TGTGCCATCAGTTTCGGACTAGCGGGGTCGCGGGAGCAGTTCTTC.